This entry is about one T cell receptor beta chain. This sample stems from a study of blood T cell repertoires in COVID-19. For the study at large: COVID-19 samples collected from the United States, Italy and Spain covered acute and convalescent phases. The analysed material was cDNA or gDNA that came from T cells, B-cell-depleted T cells, or PBMCs.

Germline V gene data show CDR1 as SGHRS and CDR2 as YFSETQ. Trimming at V came to 7 bases and at J to 0 bases, leaving 7 bases not matched to a gene. CDR3 size: 15 residues. Clones were read by immunoSEQ multiplex PCR, and TCRdb kept only the in-frame ones, dropping some. The sample gives about 280,000 clones, over 75% of which show up once; 13% is in the top ten. The chain uses TRBV5-1 and TRBJ2-1, with 7 bases fitting TRBD2. This receptor was taken from a human donor in a cohort sampled during active COVID-19. Input material: peripheral blood. CDR3 protein: CASSTGGSSYNEQFF. CDR3 coding DNA: TGCGCCAGCTCCACCGGCGGGAGCTCCTACAATGAGCAGTTCTTC.